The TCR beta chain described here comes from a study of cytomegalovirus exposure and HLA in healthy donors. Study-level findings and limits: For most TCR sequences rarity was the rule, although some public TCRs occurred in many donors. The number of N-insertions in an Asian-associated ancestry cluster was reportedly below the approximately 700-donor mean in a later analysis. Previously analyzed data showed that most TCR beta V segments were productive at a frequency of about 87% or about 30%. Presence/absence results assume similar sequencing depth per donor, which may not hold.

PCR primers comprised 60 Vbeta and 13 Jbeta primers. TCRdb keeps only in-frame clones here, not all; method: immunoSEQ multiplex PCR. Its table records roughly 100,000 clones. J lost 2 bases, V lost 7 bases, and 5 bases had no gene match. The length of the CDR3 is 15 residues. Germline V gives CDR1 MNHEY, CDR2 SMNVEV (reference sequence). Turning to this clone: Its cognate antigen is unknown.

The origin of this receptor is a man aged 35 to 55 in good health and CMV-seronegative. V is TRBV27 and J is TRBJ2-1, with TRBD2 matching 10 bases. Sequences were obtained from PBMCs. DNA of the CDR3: TGTGCCAGCACCCCTAGCGGGAGCCCCTACAATGAGCAGTTCTTC. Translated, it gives CASTPSGSPYNEQFF.